A single sample gave rise to the 30 T cell receptor beta chains below, sequenced in a study of blood T cell repertoires in COVID-19. Method: immunoSEQ multiplex PCR; TCRdb's copy keeps in-frame clones and lacks some. The sample shows more than 300,000 clones, over 70% of them seen only once. The sequencing sample was made of peripheral blood. These receptors came from a woman aged 45-59 years with COVID-19, enrolled during active disease.

The chain employs TRBV6-5 and TRBJ2-7, with 12 bases matching TRBD2. Germline V gives CDR1 MNHEY, CDR2 SVGAGI. This CDR3 contains 16 residues. V lost 3 bases and J lost 3; bases outside the gene matches: 6. The CDR3, as DNA: TGTGCCAGCAGTTATCACCCGGGACTAGCGGGCTACGAGCAGTACTTC. Its protein product is CASSYHPGLAGYEQYF.

V usage is TRBV5-1 and J usage is TRBJ2-1; D remains unclear. Per germline, CDR1 SGHRS and CDR2 YFSETQ. The V gene lost 4 bases and the J gene lost 0 bases, with 14 bases spanning the gap. This CDR3 contains 16 residues. CDR3 DNA sequence: TGCGCCAGCAGCCCCCCCTTATTGAGCTCCTACAATGAGCAGTTCTTC. Protein: CASSPPLLSSYNEQFF.

V usage is TRBV3-1 (or the pseudogene TRBV3-2) and J usage is TRBJ2-5, with 11 positions matching TRBD2. The length of the CDR3 is 20 residues. V lost 0 bases and J lost 4; bases outside the gene matches: 16. CDR1 and CDR2 from the germline V gene are LGHDT and YNNKEL (reference sequence). For the CDR3, the DNA is TGTGCCAGCAGCCAAGAATCTTGGGGGCTAGCGGGAGGCCTTAGAGAGACCCAGTACTTC. Protein: CASSQESWGLAGGLRETQYF.

This chain links TRBV24-1 with TRBJ2-2; 8 nucleotides agree with TRBD1. With 0 bases clipped from V and 4 bases from J, the junction kept 0 bases outside the gene matches. The CDR3 is made up of 15 amino acids. Germline V gene sequence: CDR1 KGHDR, CDR2 SFDVKD. In DNA form, the CDR3 reads TGTGCCACCAGTGATTTGACAGGGGGCACCGGGGAGCTGTTTTTT. Translated, it gives CATSDLTGGTGELFF.

J is TRBJ2-7 and V is TRBV5-6, with TRBD1 matching over 10 bases. The CDR3 length is 14 residues. The junction had 7 bases not matched to a gene; V was cut back by 7 bases and J by 3 bases. Germline values: CDR1 SGHDT, CDR2 YYEEEE. DNA for the CDR3: TGTGCCAGCGCAATCGGGACAGGGGACTACGAGCAGTACTTC. It encodes CASAIGTGDYEQYF.

The genes are TRBV3-1 (or the pseudogene TRBV3-2) and TRBJ1-1, with D possibly matching TRBD1 (5 bases). V was cut by 3 bases and J by 11 bases, with 10 bases left in between. Germline loops: CDR1 LGHDT, CDR2 YNNKEL (reference sequence). This CDR3 contains 11 residues. CDR3 region: CASSQSGEAFF. CDR3 in DNA: TGTGCCAGCAGCCAGTCGGGGGAGGCTTTCTTT.

This clone was seen only once. This chain joins TRBV5-1 and TRBJ1-1; 7 positions agree with TRBD1. The CDR3 contains 15 residues. V lost 4 bases to trimming and J lost 3 bases; unmatched junction nucleotides: 9. The germline V gene encodes CDR1 SGHRS and CDR2 YFSETQ. This CDR3 reads CASSVGQTGYTEAFF. CDR3 DNA: TGCGCCAGCAGCGTGGGACAGACCGGGTACACTGAAGCTTTCTTT.

This clone occurred once. The chain is built from TRBV13 and TRBJ2-1; D might be TRBD1 (6 bases). CDR1 and CDR2 from the germline V gene are PRHDT and FYEKMQ (reference sequence). The germline V and J ends were trimmed by 5 bases and 0 bases, with 8 bases remaining between them. This CDR3 is built from 14 residues. Here the CDR3 DNA reads TGTGCCAGCAGCGACAGGATCTCCTACAATGAGCAGTTCTTC. This sequence encodes CASSDRISYNEQFF.

The chain carries TRBV7-9 and TRBJ2-7, with a tentative D call TRBD2 (6 bases). The CDR3 is 11 residues long. Trimming shortened V by 3 bases and J by 12 bases, and 12 bases separated the two germline ends. Germline CDR1 is SEHNR and CDR2 is FQNEAQ (reference sequence). The CDR3 DNA sequence: TGTGCCAGCAGCTTGGGGGACTTACCGTACTTC. Its protein product is CASSLGDLPYF.

This chain joins TRBV20-1 and TRBJ2-5, with D possibly matching TRBD1 (6 bases). This CDR3 contains 15 residues. CDR1 DFQATT and CDR2 SNEGSKA come from the germline V gene (reference sequence). Trimming took 6 bases from V and 3 from J, leaving 20 bases between them. The CDR3 here is CSASGSVGAKETQYF. The CDR3 DNA follows: TGCAGTGCAAGTGGGAGCGTGGGGGCGAAAGAGACCCAGTACTTC.

The rearrangement uses TRBV19 and TRBJ2-1; 8 nucleotides line up with TRBD2. The CDR3 has 19 residues. V gave up 3 bases and J gave up 0 bases; unmatched junction bases: 13. Per germline, CDR1 LNHDA and CDR2 SQIVND (reference sequence). The CDR3 region is CASSISGLGWGSSYNEQFF. In DNA, the CDR3 is TGTGCCAGTAGTATCTCGGGACTAGGTTGGGGGAGCTCCTACAATGAGCAGTTCTTC.

The rearrangement uses TRBV3-1 (or the pseudogene TRBV3-2) and TRBJ2-7, with D maybe TRBD1 (6 bases). This CDR3 is 15 amino acids long. The V end was cut by 4 bases, the J end by 1 base, with 14 bases between. Germline V lookup: CDR1 LGHDT, CDR2 YNNKEL (reference sequence). The CDR3 coding sequence is TGTGCCAGCAGCCTCGACAGGACGGGGTCCTACGAGCAGTACTTC. The encoded protein is CASSLDRTGSYEQYF.

Concerning this clone itself: At one of its ends the junction is not consistent with the germline gene, which may arise from a read error. V and J are TRBV7-2 and TRBJ1-5, with D tentatively TRBD1 (6 bases). This CDR3 spans 14 amino acids. Looked up from germline, CDR1 is SGHTA and CDR2 is FQGNSA. CDR3 protein: CASSVTGGNQPQHF. Here the CDR3 DNA reads TGTGCCAGCAGCGTTACGGGGGGCAACCAGCCCCAGCATTTT.

This chain connects TRBV5-5 to TRBJ1-5; 7 bases agree with TRBD1. Trimming cost V 4 bases and J 4 bases; bases outside gene matches: 5. CDR3 length equals 14 residues. Germline V CDR1 and CDR2: SGHKS, YYEKEE (reference sequence). The CDR3 protein is CASSTGQFNQPQHF. Written as DNA, the CDR3 is TGTGCCAGCAGCACGGGACAGTTTAATCAGCCCCAGCATTTT. Full variable domain (rest looked up from reference TRBV5-5 and TRBJ1-5): DAGVTQSPTHLIKTRGQQVTLRCSPISGHKSVSWYQQVLGQGPQFIFQYYEKEERGRGNFPDRFSARQFPNYSSELNVNALLLGDSALYLCASSTGQFNQPQHFGDGTRLSIL.

This clone occurred once. The V gene is TRBV14, the J gene TRBJ1-1, with D unclear. Germline loops: CDR1 SGHDN, CDR2 FVKESK. Trimming shortened V by 1 base and J by 0 bases, and 9 bases separated the two germline ends. This CDR3 spans 15 amino acids. Here the CDR3 DNA reads TGTGCCAGCAGCCAAGTAATTTCGGTGAACACTGAAGCTTTCTTT. Translated, it gives CASSQVISVNTEAFF.

This clone was seen only once. The chain has TRBV7-6 and TRBJ2-7; 9 positions match TRBD2. Looked up from germline, CDR1 is SGHVS and CDR2 is FNYEAQ. The CDR3 spans 16 residues. The V and J ends lost 1 base and 5 bases, in that order; junction bases with no gene match: 9. The CDR3 bases are TGTGCCAGCAGCTTAGGGGTAGCGGGAGCTCAGGACGAGCAGTACTTC. The encoded protein is CASSLGVAGAQDEQYF.

V usage is TRBV19 and J usage is TRBJ1-1; D is unresolved. The germline CDR1 and CDR2 sequences are LNHDA and SQIVND (reference sequence). Trimming took 3 bases from V and 1 from J, leaving 6 bases between them. The CDR3 has 13 residues. The CDR3 DNA follows: TGTGCCAGTAGTATTTGGAGGAACACTGAAGCTTTCTTT. Its translation: CASSIWRNTEAFF.

This rearrangement joins TRBV10-1 to TRBJ2-1; TRBD2 agrees at 7 bases. Per germline, CDR1 WNHNN and CDR2 SYGVQD (reference sequence). V was clipped by 3 bases and J by 4 bases; unmatched bases: 6. The CDR3 covers 15 residues. For the CDR3, the DNA is TGCGCCAGCAGTGAAGTTAGCGGGCGATACAATGAGCAGTTCTTC. This translates into CASSEVSGRYNEQFF.

This chain links TRBV7-8 with TRBJ1-4; D might be TRBD1 (6 bases). Looked up from germline, CDR1 is SGHVS and CDR2 is FQNEAQ. This CDR3 spans 17 amino acids. The ends were cut back, 1 base at V and 4 bases at J, with 16 bases in the middle. The CDR3 bases are TGTGCCAGCAGCTTAGTAGGCAGGGGCAGAGTTAATGAAAAACTGTTTTTT. Its translation is CASSLVGRGRVNEKLFF.

The chain couples TRBV7-9 to TRBJ1-6; 8 nucleotides line up with TRBD1. Looked up from germline, CDR1 is SEHNR and CDR2 is FQNEAQ (reference sequence). The CDR3 totals 14 residues. V shed 5 bases and J 8 bases; nucleotides not matched to a gene: 5. CDR3: CASSPSGGDSPLHF. In DNA, the CDR3 is TGTGCCAGCAGCCCATCAGGGGGCGATTCACCCCTCCACTTT.

The chain carries TRBV6-4 and TRBJ2-1; D possibly corresponds to TRBD2 (6 bases). Looked up from germline, CDR1 is MRHNA and CDR2 is SNTAGT. The V gene lost 3 bases and the J gene lost 15 bases, with 15 bases spanning the gap. This CDR3 contains 12 residues. The CDR3 nucleotides read TGTGCCAGCAGTGAGGTGGCGGGGACGCTGTTCTTC. It specifies CASSEVAGTLFF.

The chain has TRBV10-1 and TRBJ1-2; a weak D match, TRBD1 (5 bases). V lost 10 bases, J lost 4 bases, and 10 bases lay in between. Per the germline V gene, CDR1 is WNHNN and CDR2 is SYGVQD (reference sequence). The CDR3 length is 11 residues. CDR3 DNA sequence: TGCGCCATCGGACACCTCTATGGCTACACCTTC. This sequence encodes CAIGHLYGYTF.

The V call is TRBV5-4, the J call TRBJ2-5; the match to TRBD2 covers 7 bases. Trimming at V came to 1 base and at J to 0 bases, leaving 12 bases not matched to a gene. Germline V gene data show CDR1 as SGHNT and CDR2 as YYREEE (reference sequence). CDR3 length equals 18 residues. The CDR3 region is CASSLLPSGNHYQETQYF. DNA for the CDR3: TGTGCCAGCAGCTTGTTGCCTAGCGGCAACCACTACCAAGAGACCCAGTACTTC.

This clone has only one observation. The genes are TRBV7-8 and TRBJ2-7; D might be TRBD2 (5 bases). Per germline, CDR1 SGHVS and CDR2 FQNEAQ. The CDR3 sequence is 16 residues long. Trimming took off 5 bases at V and 2 bases at J, with 19 bases between the two ends. CDR3: CASSRLPTRSPYEQYF. CDR3 in DNA: TGTGCCAGCAGCCGCCTCCCCACTAGATCCCCCTACGAGCAGTACTTC.

This clone was counted a few times. The V gene is TRBV5-4, the J gene TRBJ2-3; TRBD2 is a possible D gene (6 bases). V lost 4 bases, J lost 4 bases, and 16 bases lay in between. The CDR3 runs 15 residues. Germline V gene data show CDR1 as SGHNT and CDR2 as YYREEE (reference sequence). CDR3 sequence reads: CASSRTGEFSDTQYF. The CDR3 coding sequence is TGTGCCAGCAGCAGAACGGGGGAATTTTCAGATACGCAGTATTTT.

The rearrangement joins TRBV30 to TRBJ1-1; TRBD1 is a possible D gene (6 bases). Germline values: CDR1 GTSNPN, CDR2 SVGIG (reference sequence). Trimming removed 5 bases at V and 6 bases at J, with 19 bases between. The CDR3 runs to 14 residues. CDR3 sequence: CAWFLQGRLPEAFF. As DNA, the CDR3 is TGTGCCTGGTTTTTACAGGGTCGTCTCCCTGAAGCTTTCTTT.

The chain has TRBV27 and TRBJ2-5; possible D gene TRBD2, 6 bases. CDR1 and CDR2 from the germline V gene are MNHEY and SMNVEV (reference sequence). Trimming left V 7 bases short and J 0 bases short, with 18 bases between. The CDR3 is 16 amino acids. CDR3 residues: CASKPLVRGNQETQYF. DNA for the CDR3: TGTGCCAGCAAACCTCTCGTGCGGGGAAACCAAGAGACCCAGTACTTC.

This chain joins TRBV27 and TRBJ2-1; D gene uncertain. The CDR3 sequence is 13 residues long. Trimming pared 2 bases from V and 8 bases from J, leaving 10 bases between. CDR1 and CDR2 (germline): MNHEY, SMNVEV (reference sequence). DNA for the CDR3: TGTGCCAGCAGTTTACGTAGCATGCATGAGCAGTTCTTC. Its protein product is CASSLRSMHEQFF.

This chain links TRBV7-6 with TRBJ2-7; 10 bases match TRBD1. The V gene's germline CDR1 is SGHVS and CDR2 FNYEAQ. This CDR3 has 15 residues. Unmatched junction bases numbered 8, after V lost 6 bases and J lost 3 bases. CDR3 in amino acids: CASRDTGTGVYEQYF. The DNA of the CDR3 is TGTGCCAGCAGGGATACCGGGACAGGGGTCTACGAGCAGTACTTC.

V usage is TRBV5-1 and J usage is TRBJ2-2; 8 nucleotides align to TRBD1. The CDR3 is made up of 14 amino acids. CDR1 is SGHRS, CDR2 YFSETQ, per germline. Trimming removed 4 bases from V and 4 bases from J; junction bases left unmatched: 3. The CDR3 region is CASSTGQGTGELFF. In nucleotides, the CDR3 is TGCGCCAGCAGCACTGGACAGGGCACCGGGGAGCTGTTTTTT.